A single sample is the source of the 28 T cell receptor beta chains below, sequenced in a study of cytomegalovirus exposure and HLA in healthy donors (TCRdb year 2017). Libraries were built with the immunoSEQ multiplex PCR assay. For the multiplex PCR, a mixture combining 60 forward primers for TCR Vbeta segments and 13 reverse primers for TCR Jbeta segments was used. Held by TCRdb, this immuneACCESS table contains in-frame sequences only and omits some clones. Under half of the omission traces to an unresolved V gene where checked; the cause of the rest is unknown. Within this sample are 200,000 or so clones, with 75% to 80% of them counted one time only. Roughly 1.9% of the sample is held by the ten biggest clonotypes. The source material was PBMCs. The receptors derive from a man younger than 35 in good health and CMV-seronegative.

CDR3 nucleotides: TGTGCCAGTAGTCAGGCCCCGAGCTACGAGCAGTACTTC. This sequence encodes CASSQAPSYEQYF. This chain uses TRBV19 with TRBJ2-7; no clear D. This CDR3 is 13 amino acids long. Trimming stripped 5 bases from V and 3 bases from J, with 11 bases between. Germline-derived CDR1 and CDR2 are LNHDA and SQIVND (reference sequence).

Only a few counts were recorded for this clone. V usage is TRBV4-3 and J usage is TRBJ1-2; a possible D gene is TRBD1 (5 bases). Germline lookup yields CDR1 LGHNA and CDR2 YSLEER. The ends were cut back, 0 bases at V and 4 bases at J, with 15 bases in the middle. This CDR3 has 16 residues. CDR3 sequence (DNA): TGCGCCAGCAGCCAAGATAGGGGCAGGGTGGCCTATGGCTACACCTTC. This gives the protein CASSQDRGRVAYGYTF.

The table lists this clone with a few counts. This chain uses TRBV6-6 with TRBJ1-1; D possibly corresponds to TRBD1 (5 bases). Deletions cut 5 bases from V and 3 bases from J, with 7 bases between. Germline values: CDR1 MNHNY, CDR2 SVGAGI (reference sequence). This CDR3 region has 12 residues. CDR3 amino acids: CASSQGDTEAFF. DNA of the CDR3: TGTGCCAGCAGTCAGGGCGACACTGAAGCTTTCTTT.

This chain joins TRBV19 and TRBJ1-1, with 8 bases aligning to TRBD1. V dropped 5 bases and J dropped 2; count of bases not matched to a gene: 7. CDR1 and CDR2 from the germline V gene are LNHDA and SQIVND (reference sequence). CDR3 length equals 15 residues. The CDR3, as DNA: TGTGCCAGTAGTCTTCGGACAGGGAGAAACACTGAAGCTTTCTTT. Residues: CASSLRTGRNTEAFF.

The chain is built from TRBV30 and TRBJ2-3; 9 bases line up with TRBD2. The CDR3 covers 18 residues. V shed 5 bases, J shed 0 bases, and the junction held 15 bases outside the gene matches. The V gene's germline CDR1 is GTSNPN and CDR2 SVGIG (reference sequence). CDR3 in DNA: TGTGCCTGGGGTCAGCTAGGGGCGGGAGGGCCGAGCACAGATACGCAGTATTTT. This encodes CAWGQLGAGGPSTDTQYF.

The CDR3 region has the DNA TGTGCCAGCAGCGAGACAGGACAGGGGGTGTACGAGCAGTACTTC. This encodes CASSETGQGVYEQYF. This rearrangement joins TRBV11-2 to TRBJ2-7, with 10 bases lining up with TRBD1. V was pared by 5 bases and J by 4 bases, with 8 bases of the junction left unmatched. CDR1 and CDR2 (germline): SGHAT, FQNNGV. The CDR3 contains 15 residues.

The chain recombines TRBV30 with TRBJ1-5; 9 bases line up with TRBD1. The CDR3 is made up of 17 amino acids. V gave up 3 bases and J gave up 0 bases; unmatched junction bases: 9. CDR1 is GTSNPN, CDR2 SVGIG, per germline (reference sequence). The DNA for the CDR3 is TGTGCCTGGAGCCGGGACAGGGACACTAATAGCAATCAGCCCCAGCATTTT. Translating gives CAWSRDRDTNSNQPQHF.

This clone appeared once. The V call is TRBV4-2, the J call TRBJ1-1, with D unresolved. Trimming took 0 bases from V and 4 from J, leaving 12 bases between them. The CDR3 is made up of 15 amino acids. The germline CDR1 and CDR2 sequences are LGHNA and YNFKEQ. CDR3 coding DNA: TGTGCCAGCAGCCAAGAGGCGGGTGTTGGCACTGAAGCTTTCTTT. It translates to CASSQEAGVGTEAFF.

As to this clone: It may be a read error: a sequence one base away is much more abundant. The J gene is TRBJ2-7, the V gene TRBV4-2; 8 nucleotides align to TRBD1. The CDR3 contains 15 residues. After removal of 0 bases from V and 6 bases from J, the junction contained 7 bases not matched to a gene. Per the germline V gene, CDR1 is LGHNA and CDR2 is YNFKEQ. The CDR3 sequence: CASSQDGRGRSEQYF. The CDR3 bases are TGTGCCAGCAGCCAAGATGGCAGGGGGCGCAGCGAGCAGTACTTC.

This clone was recorded only once. The chain joins TRBV6-5 to TRBJ2-5; D gene unclear. The CDR3 sequence is 13 residues long. The V gene lost 2 bases and the J gene lost 2 bases, with 6 bases spanning the gap. CDR1 and CDR2 (germline): MNHEY, SVGAGI. CDR3 region: CASSYTRQETQYF. In nucleotides, the CDR3 is TGTGCCAGCAGTTACACGCGGCAAGAGACCCAGTACTTC.

The chain is built from TRBV7-2 and TRBJ2-3; unclear D gene. V was clipped by 7 bases and J by 6 bases, with 14 bases between them. CDR1 is SGHTA and CDR2 is FQGNSA in the germline V gene. This CDR3 has 13 amino acids. The chain's CDR3 is CASKAASPDTQYF. The CDR3 DNA is TGTGCCAGCAAGGCGGCGTCCCCCGATACGCAGTATTTT.

The sample holds one count of this clone. The chain combines TRBV14 with TRBJ2-7, with a weak D call TRBD1 (6 bases). The CDR3 is made up of 15 amino acids. Germline assignment: CDR1 SGHDN and CDR2 FVKESK. V gave up 1 base and J gave up 5 bases, with 15 bases separating them. This CDR3 reads CASSQVGRGPHEQYF. The CDR3, as DNA: TGTGCCAGCAGCCAAGTCGGCAGGGGTCCCCACGAGCAGTACTTC.

The V and J genes are TRBV6-5 and TRBJ2-3; 7 bases agree with TRBD2. Germline V gene sequence: CDR1 MNHEY, CDR2 SVGAGI. Unmatched junction bases numbered 8, after V lost 4 bases and J lost 4 bases. There are 15 residues in the CDR3. The CDR3 reads CASSWSGDEADTQYF. The CDR3 DNA is TGTGCCAGCAGTTGGAGCGGGGACGAAGCAGATACGCAGTATTTT.

The chain uses TRBV28 and TRBJ1-2, with 8 bases aligning to TRBD1. Germline V gene sequence: CDR1 MDHEN, CDR2 SYDVKM. V dropped 4 bases and J dropped 8; count of bases not matched to a gene: 6. The CDR3 extends over 13 amino acids. The CDR3 spells CASSSGGARGYTF. In DNA form, the CDR3 reads TGTGCCAGCAGTTCAGGGGGCGCAAGAGGCTACACCTTC.

V and J are TRBV7-2 and TRBJ1-2, with D possibly matching TRBD1 (5 bases). The CDR3 is made up of 14 amino acids. CDR1 and CDR2 (germline): SGHTA, FQGNSA. Trimming stripped 1 base from V and 8 bases from J, with 14 bases between. DNA for the CDR3: TGTGCCAGCAGCTTAGACGGTCAGGGCCACGGCTACACCTTC. This encodes CASSLDGQGHGYTF.

The chain is built from TRBV11-2 and TRBJ2-7; 8 nucleotides align to TRBD2. Unmatched junction bases numbered 5, after V lost 4 bases and J lost 3 bases. Germline lookup yields CDR1 SGHAT and CDR2 FQNNGV. The length of the CDR3 is 14 residues. The CDR3 here is CASSSYTSGYEQYF. The CDR3 region has the DNA TGTGCCAGCAGCTCTTATACTAGCGGCTACGAGCAGTACTTC.

V gene TRBV18 combines with J gene TRBJ2-3, with D perhaps matching TRBD2 (6 bases). The CDR3 sequence is 15 residues long. Trimming took 4 bases from V and 6 from J, leaving 17 bases between them. Germline V gene data show CDR1 as KGHSH and CDR2 as LQKENI. This chain's CDR3 is CASSHGTFPVDTQYF. CDR3 nucleotides: TGTGCCAGCTCACACGGGACTTTTCCGGTGGATACGCAGTATTTT.

About this clone: One junction end does not reproduce the germline sequence, and a read error may be involved. The chain employs TRBV7-7 and TRBJ2-1; 7 bases line up with TRBD2. The CDR3 contains 14 residues. Germline-derived CDR1 and CDR2 are SSHAT and FNYEAQ (reference sequence). The CDR3 region is CASSLAGANNEQFF. The CDR3, as DNA: TGTGCTAGCAGCTTGGCGGGAGCGAACAATGAGCAGTTCTTC. The variable domain in full, with the rest retrieved from reference TRBV7-7 and TRBJ2-1, is GAGVSQSPRYKVTKRGQDVTLRCDPISSHATLYWYQQALGQGPEFLTYFNYEAQPDKSGLPSDRFSAERPEGSISTLTIQRTEQRDSAMYRCASSLAGANNEQFFGPGTRLTVL.

V usage is TRBV7-6 and J usage is TRBJ1-5; 12 bases map to TRBD1. The V segment lost 1 base and the J segment 6 bases; nucleotides outside the gene matches: 16. CDR1 and CDR2 from the germline V gene are SGHVS and FNYEAQ. The CDR3 spans 20 residues. Here the CDR3 reads CASSLDGRDRGRGGCQPQHF. CDR3 nucleotides: TGTGCCAGCAGCTTAGATGGTAGGGACAGGGGGCGCGGAGGCTGTCAGCCCCAGCATTTT.

The genes are TRBV9 and TRBJ1-6, with D possibly TRBD1 on 5 matching bases. The CDR3 consists of 14 residues. CDR1 and CDR2 (germline): SGDLS, YYNGEE. The ends were cut back, 0 bases at V and 8 bases at J, with 9 bases in the middle. The CDR3 reads CASSVAGGDSPLHF. The CDR3 coding sequence is TGTGCCAGCAGCGTAGCGGGGGGGGATTCACCCCTCCACTTT.

This rearrangement joins TRBV7-2 to TRBJ2-3, with TRBD1 identical over 9 bases. This CDR3 has 16 residues. In germline, CDR1 is SGHTA, CDR2 FQGNSA. Unmatched junction bases numbered 6, after V lost 0 bases and J lost 5 bases. The CDR3 coding sequence is TGTGCCAGCAGCTTAGCTCTTAAGGGACAGGGAGATACGCAGTATTTT. It encodes CASSLALKGQGDTQYF.

The J gene is TRBJ2-7, the V gene TRBV5-4, with 9 bases matching TRBD1. With 2 bases clipped from V and 7 bases from J, the junction kept 10 bases outside the gene matches. This CDR3 contains 15 residues. CDR1 is SGHNT, CDR2 YYREEE, per germline (reference sequence). The CDR3 DNA sequence: TGTGCCAGCAGCTTATTAACAGGGGGCATCGGGGAGCAGTACTTC. It encodes CASSLLTGGIGEQYF.

The gene calls are TRBV6-6 and TRBJ2-3; a weak D match, TRBD2 (6 bases). Germline V gene data show CDR1 as MNHNY and CDR2 as SVGAGI (reference sequence). The CDR3 runs 13 residues. V was trimmed by 2 bases and J by 3 bases, leaving 6 bases between them. The CDR3 DNA sequence: TGTGCCAGCAGTTACGGGGGGACAGATACGCAGTATTTT. It yields the protein CASSYGGTDTQYF.

The chain links TRBV6-1 to TRBJ2-2; the D gene is possibly TRBD2 (6 bases). V lost 4 bases to trimming and J lost 7 bases, with 10 bases between them. Germline assignment: CDR1 MNHNS and CDR2 SASEGT. This CDR3 spans 13 amino acids. CDR3 sequence reads: CASSVQGGGELFF. In nucleotides, the CDR3 is TGTGCCAGCAGTGTTCAGGGAGGCGGGGAGCTGTTTTTT.

The V and J genes are TRBV5-1 and TRBJ2-3, with no clear D. CDR3 length: 15 amino acids. V shed 0 bases and J shed 1 base, with 9 bases lying between them. Germline assignment: CDR1 SGHRS and CDR2 YFSETQ. The CDR3 region is CASSLGEAGTDTQYF. The CDR3 nucleotides are TGCGCCAGCAGCTTGGGAGAAGCTGGCACAGATACGCAGTATTTT.

This chain uses TRBV6-6 with TRBJ1-5; 9 bases fit TRBD1. The CDR3 sequence is 14 residues long. With V trimmed by 0 bases and J by 9 bases, 3 bases remained unmatched. CDR1 and CDR2 from the germline V gene are MNHNY and SVGAGI (reference sequence). In DNA, the CDR3 is TGTGCCAGCAGTTACTCACAGGGGGCTTCGCCCCAGCATTTT. Amino acids: CASSYSQGASPQHF.

The genes are TRBV6-5 and TRBJ1-3; D is unresolved. The CDR3 covers 15 residues. Germline V gives CDR1 MNHEY, CDR2 SVGAGI. V was pared by 0 bases and J by 4 bases, with 10 bases between. This CDR3 is CASSYSRAVGNTIYF. The CDR3 nucleotides read TGTGCCAGCAGTTACTCGAGGGCAGTCGGAAACACCATATATTTT.

This chain joins TRBV27 and TRBJ2-5; 11 bases are a match to TRBD2. There are 21 residues in the CDR3. The junction had 20 bases not matched to a gene; V was cut back by 3 bases and J by 2 bases. CDR1 MNHEY and CDR2 SMNVEV come from the germline V gene (reference sequence). The CDR3 DNA is TGTGCCAGCAGTTTCTCCCTGATTAGCGGGGGGGCTTCCGGGATACAAGAGACCCAGTACTTC. Amino acids: CASSFSLISGGASGIQETQYF.